Listed below are T cell receptor beta chains from one sample, sequenced in a study of beta chain features in type 1 diabetes. Clones were read by immunoSEQ multiplex PCR, and TCRdb kept only the in-frame ones, dropping some. Of hundreds of thousands of clones in the sample, roughly 14% are singletons; the top ten hold about 0.034%. The sequencing input was naive CD4+ T cells from blood. The origin of the receptors is a man aged 30 to 45 in good health. Each CDR3 is given with its conserved first and last residue. Each record gives: clone size, V gene, J gene, CDR3 protein. Expanded clones are given a class, and other clones once, few, many or no size at all.

>once|TRBV6-1|TRBJ2-5
CASRPGGPRFETQYF
>NA|TRBV7-9|TRBJ2-5
CASSFREVETQYF
>NA|TRBV5-1|TRBJ1-6
CASSSATGGNSPLHF
>few|TRBV15|TRBJ1-2
CATSMNKIPGTAYGYTF
>few|TRBV11-2|TRBJ1-2
CASSLIIRGSGYTF
>few|TRBV29-1|TRBJ2-4
CSVEDTGVDNIQYF
>many|TRBV30|TRBJ2-6
CAWGAGANVLTF
>few|TRBV19|TRBJ1-2
CASGDYYGYTF
>few|TRBV4-3|TRBJ2-1
CASSQDWGGWEEQFF
>NA|TRBV9|TRBJ1-4
CASSERGINEKLFF
>few|TRBV9|TRBJ2-1
CASSVVGLESEQFF
>NA|TRBV7-8|TRBJ2-3
CASSLTGGDTDTQYF
>NA|TRBV4-1|TRBJ2-1
CASSRLVFNEQFF
>NA|TRBV7-3|TRBJ2-3
CASSLGGASTDTQYF
>NA|TRBV5-1|TRBJ1-1
CASSLGGFKTEAFF
>few|TRBV5-1|TRBJ2-1
CASSLVANEQFF
>few|TRBV2|TRBJ2-2
CASSELPMRLPKRSFAGELFF
>NA|TRBV14|TRBJ2-7
CASSPLGSYEQYF
>NA|TRBV7-2|TRBJ2-7
CASSLDGPGGYEQYF
>few|TRBV7-3|TRBJ2-1
CASSPPQGEQFF